This paragraph covers one T cell receptor (beta chain) sequence. Its target is not known. The data originate from a study of CD8+ T cells in alopecia areata. Overall study results and limits: Although TCR sharing was seen in mice, sharing across patients was less clear, possibly for HLA-related reasons.

Germline CDR1 reads SGDLS; CDR2 reads YYNGEE. V was clipped by 1 base and J by 2 bases; unmatched bases: 3. The CDR3 runs to 15 residues. It was cDNA, reverse transcribed from extracted RNA, that served as the sequencing template. TCRdb's table, derived via immunoSEQ multiplex PCR, lists solely in-frame clones and lacks some. The top ten clones hold more than 0.95% of a sample with 140,000 to 150,000 clones, approximately 50% of them seen once. The chain joins TRBV9 to TRBJ2-1, with 7 nucleotides matching TRBD2. This receptor was identified in a human donor with alopecia areata. The starting material was CD4+ T cells sorted from blood, obtained at week 0. The CDR3 is CASSVSGNPYNEQFF. The CDR3 DNA reads as TGTGCCAGCAGCGTAAGCGGGAATCCCTACAATGAGCAGTTCTTC.